These 30 T cell receptor beta chains were all obtained from the same sample, sequenced in a study of Graves' ophthalmopathy and Graves' hyperthyroidism. Transcripts of RNA were the source for amplifying TCR beta CDR3 regions. The first round was an RT-PCR with HTBI primers, and the second round was a multiplex PCR. TCRdb independently ran MiXCR on the multiplex PCR reads; one entry per CDR3 protein. The sample carries approximately 330,000 distinct CDR3 sequences, 15% to 20% recorded once. The sequenced sample consisted of peripheral blood. The receptor source for this set is an adult man with Graves' ophthalmopathy.

The sample holds many counts of this clonotype. This sequence joins TRBV10-3 and TRBJ2-7; the match to TRBD1 covers 7 bases. CDR1 and CDR2 (germline): ENHRY, SYGVKD. The CDR3 is 13 amino acids. The V segment lost 2 bases and the J segment 6 bases; nucleotides outside the gene matches: 4. The CDR3 protein is CAISEDRAGEQYF. The DNA of the CDR3 is TGTGCCATCAGTGAGGACAGGGCCGGCGAGCAGTACTTC.

This clonotype was counted a single time. The chain is built from TRBV24-1 and TRBJ1-2; D is undetermined. The CDR3 loop spans 14 amino acids. Germline loops: CDR1 KGHDR, CDR2 SFDVKD. The V end lost 6 bases, the J end lost 5 bases, and 15 bases lay between the germline ends. CDR3: CATSTPGSQYGYTF. The DNA of the CDR3 is TGTGCCACCAGTACCCCTGGATCGCAATATGGCTACACCTTC.

This clonotype was picked up many times. The chain joins TRBV24-1 to TRBJ2-5; D may correspond to TRBD1 or TRBD2 (5 bases each). This CDR3 has 13 residues. The V gene's germline CDR1 is KGHDR and CDR2 SFDVKD. Trimming removed 9 bases from V and 3 bases from J, with 13 bases in between. The CDR3 sequence is CATRPVGEETQYF. As DNA, the CDR3 is TGTGCCACCCGACCGGTGGGGGAAGAGACCCAGTACTTC.

Many counts were recorded for this clonotype. The V gene is TRBV5-6, the J gene TRBJ2-7; D tentatively reads TRBD1 or TRBD2 (6 bases each). V was cut by 0 bases and J by 5 bases, with 12 bases left in between. The CDR3 length is 14 residues. Per the germline V gene, CDR1 is SGHDT and CDR2 is YYEEEE. DNA for the CDR3: TGTGCCAGCAGCTTGGAAAGGGGGGACCACGAGCAGTACTTC. It translates to CASSLERGDHEQYF.

Many counts were recorded for this clonotype. The rearrangement links TRBV12-3 or TRBV12-4 to TRBJ2-5; D is possibly TRBD1 or TRBD2 (5 bases each). This CDR3 spans 15 amino acids. The V end was cut by 3 bases, the J end by 1 base, with 12 bases between. The CDR3 nucleotides read TGTGCCAGCAGTTTCGGGACGGCGGTCCAAGAGACCCAGTACTTC. Its protein product is CASSFGTAVQETQYF.

In this sample, this clonotype turned up many times. V usage is TRBV6-5 and J usage is TRBJ1-2; D gene unclear. Germline assignment: CDR1 MNHEY and CDR2 SVGAGI. The V end was cut by 3 bases, the J end by 5 bases, with 16 bases between. The CDR3 consists of 15 residues. This CDR3 is CASSYRPVLGYGYTF. For the CDR3, the DNA is TGTGCCAGCAGTTATAGGCCAGTTTTAGGGTATGGCTACACCTTC.

This clonotype occurred many times. The chain uses TRBV5-1 and TRBJ2-7, with 11 nucleotides matching TRBD2. Germline lookup yields CDR1 SGHRS and CDR2 YFSETQ. CDR3 size: 14 residues. With 0 bases clipped from V and 8 bases from J, the junction kept 4 bases outside the gene matches. In DNA, the CDR3 is TGCGCCAGCAGCTTGGAGCTAGCGGGAGGACAGCAGTACTTC. Protein sequence: CASSLELAGGQQYF.

About this clonotype: A much more abundant neighbour one base away suggests this may be a read error. The CDR3 here is CASTWGQGVAGTGELFF. The CDR3 DNA follows: TGTGCCAGCACTTGGGGACAGGGGGTGGCGGGCACCGGGGAGCTGTTTTTT. This chain connects TRBV6-5 to TRBJ2-2, with 11 bases aligning to TRBD1. V was clipped by 7 bases and J by 4 bases; unmatched bases: 11. Germline V gene lookup returns CDR1 MNHEY and CDR2 SVGAGI. The CDR3 sequence is 17 residues long.

Comment on this clonotype: At one boundary the junction diverges from the germline segment, which might be a read error. J is TRBJ2-7 and V is TRBV6-1; possibly TRBD1 for D (5 bases). The CDR3 is 13 amino acids. The germline CDR1 and CDR2 sequences are MNHNS and SASEGT. The CDR3 bases are TGTGCCAGCAGCCTGGACAACTACTACGAGCAGTCCTTC. Translation: CASSLDNYYEQSF.

The chain is built from TRBV6-5 and TRBJ1-3; 7 bases are shared with TRBD1. The CDR3 is 15 amino acids. Germline assignment: CDR1 MNHEY and CDR2 SVGAGI. V gave up 4 bases and J gave up 0 bases; unmatched junction bases: 3. In DNA form, the CDR3 reads TGTGCCAGCAGTTCGGACAGGAGCTCTGGAAACACCATATATTTT. Protein: CASSSDRSSGNTIYF.

This clonotype was recorded many times. The CDR3 loop is CASRPVDRVGNQPQHF. CDR3 coding DNA: TGTGCCAGCAGACCAGTGGACAGGGTTGGCAATCAGCCCCAGCATTTT. The chain links TRBV2 to TRBJ1-5; 8 bases line up with TRBD1. The V gene's germline CDR1 is SNHLY and CDR2 FYNNEI. The ends lost 6 bases at V and 2 bases at J; junction bases unmatched: 9. This CDR3 has 16 residues.

This clonotype came up many times. The conserved final phenylalanine or tryptophan is absent from the CDR3, which likely points to a read error. The DNA is omitted, as the CDR3 cannot be located on it reliably, and the CDR3 follows TCRdb's listing. The chain's CDR3 is CASSPRQGAL. This rearrangement joins TRBV11-1 to TRBJ1-2; no DNA check was done on the table's D call, TRBD1. The CDR3 length is 10 residues, termini included. Germline CDR1 is SGHAT and CDR2 is FQDESV (reference sequence).

This clonotype appeared many times. V is TRBV20-1 and J is TRBJ2-5; TRBD1 matches 10 bases. This CDR3 contains 15 residues. The J segment lost 5 bases and the V segment lost 6 bases, leaving 12 bases of the junction unmatched. Germline-derived CDR1 and CDR2 are DFQATT and SNEGSKA (reference sequence). The CDR3 protein is CSAPPGQGYWETQYF. For the CDR3, the DNA is TGCAGTGCACCTCCGGGACAGGGGTATTGGGAGACCCAGTACTTC.

In its sample, this clonotype was seen many times. J is TRBJ1-5 and V is TRBV5-1; 9 bases are a match to TRBD1. V shed 4 bases and J 7 bases; nucleotides not matched to a gene: 9. In germline, CDR1 is SGHRS, CDR2 YFSETQ. This CDR3 spans 15 amino acids. CDR3 sequence: CASSLGGQGDQPQHF. DNA of the CDR3: TGCGCCAGCAGCCTAGGGGGACAGGGTGACCAGCCCCAGCATTTT. Supplemented by reference TRBV5-1 and TRBJ1-5, the full variable domain reads KAGVTQTPRYLIKTRGQQVTLSCSPISGHRSVSWYQQTPGQGLQFLFEYFSETQRNKGNFPGRFSGRQFSNSRSEMNVSTLELGDSALYLCASSLGGQGDQPQHFGDGTRLSIL.

This clonotype was seen ten or more times. The chain links TRBV6-1 to TRBJ2-2; weak D call: TRBD2 (6 bases). CDR3 length: 18 amino acids. Trimming took off 3 bases at V and 0 bases at J, with 17 bases between the two ends. The germline gives CDR1 MNHNS, CDR2 SASEGT. This CDR3 is CASSEHGAGPSNTGELFF. The DNA for the CDR3 is TGTGCCAGCAGTGAGCACGGGGCGGGGCCCTCGAACACCGGGGAGCTGTTTTTT.

This clonotype showed up many times. The chain carries TRBV10-3 and TRBJ1-6; D unresolved. This CDR3 has 14 residues. Germline V gene data show CDR1 as ENHRY and CDR2 as SYGVKD. V shed 3 bases and J shed 6 bases, with 9 bases lying between them. The CDR3 loop is CAISDRTPNSPLHF. The CDR3 DNA reads as TGTGCCATCAGTGATCGGACCCCTAATTCACCCCTCCACTTT.

This clonotype was seen many times. This chain joins TRBV6-1 and TRBJ2-5, with 7 bases aligning to TRBD1. Germline V lookup: CDR1 MNHNS, CDR2 SASEGT. The CDR3 extends over 16 amino acids. Trimming took 7 bases from V and 5 from J; bases not matched to a gene: 16. CDR3 nucleotide sequence: TGTGCCAGCAAAGGCAGGACAGGCGGACCCCGGGAGACCCAGTACTTC. It yields the protein CASKGRTGGPRETQYF.

This clonotype was counted at least ten times. This rearrangement joins TRBV12-3 or TRBV12-4 to TRBJ1-1; D not resolved. Trimming cost V 5 bases and J 11 bases, with 15 bases left between them. The CDR3 sequence is 12 residues long. The CDR3 reads CASSQGLGGAFF. CDR3 sequence (DNA): TGTGCCAGCAGTCAAGGACTCGGAGGGGCTTTCTTT.

The rearrangement uses TRBV28 and TRBJ2-5; the match to TRBD2 covers 10 bases. After removal of 6 bases from V and 2 bases from J, the junction contained 9 bases not matched to a gene. CDR1 and CDR2 from the germline V gene are MDHEN and SYDVKM. CDR3 length equals 16 residues. CDR3 in amino acids: CASSPEAGGRQETQYF. CDR3 in DNA: TGTGCCAGCAGCCCGGAAGCGGGAGGGCGGCAAGAGACCCAGTACTTC.

This chain connects TRBV19 to TRBJ1-1; no clear D. The CDR3 is 12 amino acids. Trimming cost V 7 bases and J 7 bases, with 13 bases left between them. Germline V gene lookup returns CDR1 LNHDA and CDR2 SQIVND (reference sequence). The CDR3 DNA is TGTGCCAGTATTATGGGCGGGAGTGAAGCTTTCTTT. Translation gives CASIMGGSEAFF. Together with reference TRBV19 and TRBJ1-1, the CDR3 gives the full variable domain: DGGITQSPKYLFRKEGQNVTLSCEQNLNHDAMYWYRQDPGQGLRLIYYSQIVNDFQKGDIAEGYSVSREKKESFPLTVTSAQKNPTAFYLCASIMGGSEAFFGQGTRLTVV.

In its sample, this clonotype was seen a few times. The rearrangement joins TRBV7-3 to TRBJ1-2, with D maybe TRBD1 (6 bases). CDR1 is SGHTA, CDR2 FQGTGA, per germline. The CDR3 is 15 amino acids. The V gene lost 5 bases and the J gene lost 13 bases, with 26 bases spanning the gap. CDR3 sequence reads: CASSTTGQTNYGCTF. Here the CDR3 DNA reads TGTGCCAGCAGCACTACGGGACAAACTAACTATGGATGCACCTTC.

As to this clonotype: A much larger clone lies a single base off, so this may be a read error. V is TRBV19 and J is TRBJ1-2; tentatively, D is TRBD1 (5 bases). The germline V and J ends were trimmed by 6 bases and 4 bases, with 18 bases remaining between them. Germline values: CDR1 LNHDA, CDR2 SQIVND (reference sequence). The CDR3 covers 15 residues. CDR3 residues: CASRSIHRYTYGYTF. CDR3 bases: TGTGCCAGTAGGAGTATTCACAGGTATACCTATGGCTACACCTTC.

This clonotype was observed many times. The chain recombines TRBV12-3 or TRBV12-4 with TRBJ1-3; D may be TRBD1 (5 bases). Trimming pared 5 bases from V and 4 bases from J, leaving 12 bases between. The length of the CDR3 is 14 residues. CDR3 loop: CASSPTGYGNTIYF. The CDR3 coding sequence is TGTGCCAGCAGTCCAACAGGTTACGGAAACACCATATATTTT.

This clonotype appeared many times. V is TRBV10-3 and J is TRBJ1-1; D remains unclear. This CDR3 is 13 amino acids long. Germline values: CDR1 ENHRY, CDR2 SYGVKD. Trimming shortened V by 10 bases and J by 2 bases, and 14 bases separated the two germline ends. The DNA for the CDR3 is TGTGCCACCGCCCAGACGACTAACACTGAAGCTTTCTTT. Its translation: CATAQTTNTEAFF.

In this sample, this clonotype turned up many times. The chain uses TRBV11-2 and TRBJ2-7, with unresolved D. The CDR3 length is 13 residues. CDR1 SGHAT and CDR2 FQNNGV come from the germline V gene. V lost 0 bases to trimming and J lost 2 bases, with 5 bases between them. The CDR3 region has the DNA TGTGCCAGCAGCTTAGATGGCCCCTACGAGCAGTACTTC. Protein sequence: CASSLDGPYEQYF.

This clonotype has a count of ten or more. This chain joins TRBV6-1 and TRBJ1-1; 7 bases are shared with TRBD1. Trimming removed 1 base from V and 0 bases from J; junction bases left unmatched: 5. The CDR3 sequence is 16 residues long. Germline V gene lookup returns CDR1 MNHNS and CDR2 SASEGT. As DNA, the CDR3 is TGTGCCAGCAGTGAAGGGACAGGCGGCATGAACACTGAAGCTTTCTTT. Protein sequence: CASSEGTGGMNTEAFF.

Many counts were recorded for this clonotype. The V and J genes are TRBV27 and TRBJ1-6, with D tentatively TRBD1 (6 bases). V was pared by 3 bases and J by 8 bases, with 11 bases between. Germline values: CDR1 MNHEY, CDR2 SMNVEV (reference sequence). The CDR3 sequence is 14 residues long. The CDR3 sequence: CASSFGQHDSPLHF. The DNA of the CDR3 is TGTGCCAGCAGTTTCGGACAGCATGATTCACCCCTCCACTTT.

This clonotype was observed at least ten times. The J gene is TRBJ1-6, the V gene TRBV20-1; 7 bases fit TRBD1. CDR1 is DFQATT, CDR2 SNEGSKA, per germline (reference sequence). The CDR3 is 14 residues long. Trimming took 5 bases from V and 5 from J; bases not matched to a gene: 6. The CDR3 nucleotides are TGCAGTGCTTCCCAGGGGGGGAATAATTCACCCCTCCACTTT. Translated, it gives CSASQGGNNSPLHF.

This clonotype has at least ten counts. This chain links TRBV3-1 with TRBJ1-5; no clear D. The CDR3 is 14 amino acids. The V and J ends lost 0 bases and 8 bases respectively, with 11 bases between them. The germline V gene has CDR1 LGHDT and CDR2 YNNKEL (reference sequence). Here the CDR3 DNA reads TGTGCCAGCAGCCAAGATCGTGGAGGAGAGCCCCAGCATTTT. Protein product: CASSQDRGGEPQHF. Together with reference TRBV3-1 and TRBJ1-5, the CDR3 gives the full variable domain: DTAVSQTPKYLVTQMGNDKSIKCEQNLGHDTMYWYKQDSKKFLKIMFSYNNKELIINETVPNRFSPKSPDKAHLNLHINSLELGDSAVYFCASSQDRGGEPQHFGDGTRLSIL.

This clonotype was found many times. The J gene is TRBJ2-5, the V gene TRBV27, with D possibly matching TRBD2 (6 bases). Germline CDR1 MNHEY, CDR2 SMNVEV (reference sequence). The V and J ends lost 5 bases and 5 bases respectively, with 18 bases between them. CDR3 length equals 15 residues. CDR3 in amino acids: CASSLVGLPRETQYF. CDR3 in DNA: TGTGCCAGCAGTCTAGTGGGACTTCCTCGGGAGACCCAGTACTTC.